A selection of T cell receptor beta chains follows, all from one sample in a study of post-analysis software for immune sequencing data. In TCRdb, the PCR reads were re-called with MiXCR into one record per CDR3 protein. The table has hundreds of thousands of distinct CDR3 sequences, less than 40% seen once. Sequencing was carried out using blood. Source of these receptors: a girl between 5 and 17 years old with multiple sclerosis. Each CDR3 is given with its conserved first and last residue. A D gene is named only where the DNA matches it firmly. Part of the rows lack a size; the others show once, few, many or a class for expanded clones.

size: many; J: TRBJ2-6; V: TRBV5-5; D: TRBD1; CDR3: CASSSAGTGISGANVLTF; DNA: TGTGCCAGCAGCTCCGCCGGGACAGGGATCTCTGGGGCCAACGTCCTGACTTTC
size: many; J: TRBJ1-5; V: TRBV21-1; D: .; CDR3: CASTRLGRPERQGNQPQHF; DNA: TGTGCCAGCACCCGGTTGGGAAGGCCAGAGAGGCAGGGCAATCAGCCCCAGCATTTT
size: many; J: TRBJ2-1; V: TRBV27; D: .; CDR3: CAAGQPPLGEQFF; DNA: TGTGCCGCCGGGCAGCCGCCTTTGGGTGAGCAGTTCTTC
size: .; J: TRBJ1-2; V: TRBV10-3; D: .; CDR3: CAISDEPYYGYTF; DNA: TGTGCCATCAGTGATGAGCCATACTATGGCTACACCTTC
size: .; J: TRBJ1-1; V: TRBV6-6; D: TRBD1; CDR3: CASRVTGDHTEAFF; DNA: TGTGCCAGCCGAGTTACAGGGGACCACACTGAAGCTTTCTTT
size: many; J: TRBJ2-7; V: TRBV7-9; D: TRBD1; CDR3: CASSGDRGSGYEQYF; DNA: TGTGCCAGCAGCGGAGACAGGGGATCGGGGTACGAGCAGTACTTC
size: .; J: TRBJ2-3; V: TRBV19; D: .; CDR3: CASSFEGGLRTDMQYF; DNA: TGTGCCAGTAGTTTCGAAGGGGGGCTTCGGACAGATATGCAGTATTTT
size: .; J: TRBJ1-2; V: TRBV29-1; D: .; CDR3: CSVEDQDYRVYGYTF; DNA: TGCAGCGTTGAAGATCAAGACTACAGAGTCTATGGCTACACCTTC
size: .; J: TRBJ1-1; V: TRBV5-1; D: .; CDR3: CASSLDPHRNTEAFF; DNA: TGCGCCAGCAGCTTGGATCCACACCGGAACACTGAAGCTTTCTTT
size: once; J: TRBJ1-1; V: TRBV29-1; D: TRBD1; CDR3: CSVRTGGNTEAFF; DNA: TGCAGCGTCCGGACAGGGGGTAACACTGAAGCTTTCTTT
size: .; J: TRBJ2-5; V: TRBV12-3/TRBV12-4; D: .; CDR3: CASIPGHQETQYF; DNA: TGTGCCAGCATCCCTGGTCACCAAGAGACCCAGTACTTC
size: many; J: TRBJ1-1; V: TRBV2; D: TRBD1; CDR3: CASSPGQGSSTEAFF; DNA: TGTGCCAGCAGCCCCGGACAGGGATCCTCCACTGAAGCTTTCTTT
size: many; J: TRBJ1-1; V: TRBV7-2; D: TRBD1; CDR3: CASSPRTGRIEAFF; DNA: TGTGCCAGCAGCCCCCGGACAGGGAGGATTGAAGCTTTCTTT
size: once; J: TRBJ1-1; V: TRBV19; D: .; CDR3: CASSIDHRNTEAFF; DNA: TGTGCCAGTAGTATAGATCACAGGAACACTGAAGCTTTCTTT
size: .; J: TRBJ1-2; V: TRBV5-1; D: .; CDR3: CASSPTAGLLNYGYTF; DNA: TGCGCCAGCAGCCCGACGGCAGGACTACTGAACTATGGCTACACCTTC
size: many; J: TRBJ1-1; V: TRBV6-2/TRBV6-3; D: TRBD1; CDR3: CASSYNQGDEAFF; DNA: TGTGCCAGCAGTTATAACCAGGGGGATGAAGCTTTCTTT
size: .; J: TRBJ2-3; V: TRBV24-1; D: .; CDR3: CATSRSGSTDTQYF; DNA: TGTGCCACCAGTAGGTCGGGTAGCACAGATACGCAGTATTTT
size: .; J: TRBJ2-5; V: TRBV18; D: .; CDR3: CASSPQLGETQYF; DNA: TGTGCCAGCTCACCACAGTTGGGTGAGACCCAGTACTTC
size: many; J: TRBJ2-5; V: TRBV7-9; D: .; CDR3: CASSRLHQTSDETQYF; DNA: TGTGCCAGCAGCCGCCTACATCAGACTAGTGACGAGACCCAGTACTTC
size: few; J: TRBJ1-1; V: TRBV29-1; D: .; CDR3: CSVEGAGWAEAFF; DNA: TGCAGCGTTGAAGGAGCAGGGTGGGCTGAAGCTTTCTTT
size: .; J: TRBJ1-5; V: TRBV27; D: .; CDR3: CASSFGRSNQPQHF; DNA: TGTGCCAGCAGTTTTGGGCGGAGCAATCAGCCCCAGCATTTT
size: many; J: TRBJ2-7; V: TRBV20-1; D: .; CDR3: CSARVRGYEQYF; DNA: TGCAGTGCTAGAGTTCGGGGGTACGAGCAGTACTTC
size: many; J: TRBJ2-5; V: TRBV20-1; D: .; CDR3: CSARDYQPRETQYF; DNA: TGCAGTGCTAGAGATTATCAGCCCCGGGAGACCCAGTACTTC
size: medium-sized; J: TRBJ2-7; V: TRBV29-1; D: TRBD1; CDR3: CSVPKTGGDEQYF; DNA: TGCAGCGTCCCGAAGACAGGGGGCGACGAGCAGTACTTC
size: .; J: TRBJ1-2; V: TRBV12-3/TRBV12-4; D: TRBD1; CDR3: CATYRTGSFYGYTF; DNA: TGTGCCACGTATAGGACAGGGAGTTTCTATGGCTACACCTTC
size: .; J: TRBJ2-5; V: TRBV7-9; D: .; CDR3: CASSLALGDQETQYF; DNA: TGTGCCAGCAGCTTAGCGTTGGGGGACCAAGAGACCCAGTACTTC
size: many; J: TRBJ2-3; V: TRBV6-5; D: TRBD2; CDR3: CASSYRLRASGTDTQYF; DNA: TGTGCCAGCAGTTATCGCTTGAGGGCTAGCGGTACAGATACGCAGTATTTT
size: .; J: TRBJ1-6; V: TRBV6-1; D: TRBD1; CDR3: CASSVTGQGNSPLHF; DNA: TGTGCCAGCAGTGTCACGGGACAGGGGAATTCACCCCTCCACTTT
size: many; J: TRBJ2-3; V: TRBV29-1; D: TRBD2; CDR3: CSAFLAGVYTQYF; DNA: TGCAGCGCCTTCCTAGCGGGAGTGTATACGCAGTATTTT
size: .; J: TRBJ2-3; V: TRBV20-1; D: .; CDR3: CSAKTGVDTQYF; DNA: TGCAGTGCCAAGACCGGGGTAGATACGCAGTATTTT
size: .; J: TRBJ2-7; V: TRBV7-9; D: TRBD1; CDR3: CASSLGTGKGEQYF; DNA: TGTGCCAGCAGCCTCGGGACAGGGAAGGGCGAGCAGTACTTC
size: .; J: TRBJ2-3; V: TRBV7-2; D: .; CDR3: CASSFVAFSTDTQYF; DNA: TGTGCCAGCAGCTTCGTAGCGTTCTCCACAGATACGCAGTATTTT
size: once; J: TRBJ2-3; V: TRBV6-2/TRBV6-3; D: .; CDR3: CASSYLVEDTQYF; DNA: TGTGCCAGCAGTTACTTGGTGGAGGATACGCAGTATTTT
size: few; J: TRBJ2-3; V: TRBV7-2; D: .; CDR3: CASSPAHGPTDTQYF; DNA: TGTGCCAGCAGCCCGGCCCACGGTCCCACAGATACGCAGTATTTT
size: many; J: TRBJ2-3; V: TRBV7-7; D: TRBD1; CDR3: CASSSAGTGVADTQYF; DNA: TGTGCCAGCAGCTCCGCCGGGACAGGGGTCGCAGATACGCAGTATTTT
size: .; J: TRBJ2-3; V: TRBV10-3; D: TRBD2; CDR3: CAISESIRSGVKADTQYF; DNA: TGTGCCATCAGTGAGTCGATTCGGAGCGGGGTAAAAGCAGATACGCAGTATTTT
size: once; J: TRBJ1-2; V: TRBV7-8; D: .; CDR3: CASSAHREGYTF; DNA: TGTGCCAGCAGCGCCCACAGGGAGGGCTACACCTTC
size: .; J: TRBJ2-3; V: TRBV5-1; D: .; CDR3: CASSLAATEDTQYF; DNA: TGCGCCAGCAGCTTGGCGGCGACAGAAGATACGCAGTATTTT
size: .; J: TRBJ2-5; V: TRBV7-2; D: TRBD2; CDR3: CASSLKAGEETQYF; DNA: TGTGCCAGCAGCCTAAAGGCGGGGGAAGAGACCCAGTACTTC
size: once; J: TRBJ1-4; V: TRBV7-9; D: .; CDR3: CASSSRKQGATNEKLFF; DNA: TGTGCCAGCAGCTCTAGAAAACAGGGAGCAACTAATGAAAAACTGTTTTTT
size: many; J: TRBJ2-7; V: TRBV6-6; D: TRBD1; CDR3: CASSPTLQGSYEQYF; DNA: TGTGCCAGCAGTCCGACCCTACAGGGGTCCTACGAGCAGTACTTC
size: many; J: TRBJ2-6; V: TRBV5-1; D: .; CDR3: CASSTELSGANVLTF; DNA: TGCGCCAGCAGTACAGAGCTCTCTGGGGCCAACGTCCTGACTTTC